This entry lists 31 T cell receptor beta chains sequenced from one sample in a study of somatic mutations in T cells in chronic GVHD. TCRdb's table, derived via immunoSEQ multiplex PCR, lists solely in-frame clones and lacks some. The table has 11,000 to 15,000 clones, around 80% seen once. Sequencing was done on a sample of Vbeta20-negative CD4+ T cells from blood. All receptors come from a male patient aged 45-60 years with chronic graft-versus-host disease. Part of the T cells may come from the graft donor.

V gene TRBV5-4 combines with J gene TRBJ2-3; a weak D match, TRBD2 (5 bases). V lost 0 bases to trimming and J lost 0 bases, with 11 bases between them. This CDR3 is 16 amino acids long. Germline V lookup: CDR1 SGHNT, CDR2 YYREEE (reference sequence). The CDR3 DNA reads as TGTGCCAGCAGCTTGGCGCAGGACTCTAGCACAGATACGCAGTATTTT. Residues: CASSLAQDSSTDTQYF.

The V gene is TRBV28, the J gene TRBJ1-2, with TRBD1 matching over 7 bases. The length of the CDR3 is 15 residues. Looked up from germline, CDR1 is MDHEN and CDR2 is SYDVKM. Losses at the gene ends were 6 bases for V and 4 bases for J; bases not matched to a gene: 11. The CDR3 spells CASSLTGVVGYGYTF. The CDR3, as DNA: TGTGCCAGCAGCCTTACAGGGGTGGTCGGCTATGGCTACACCTTC.

The sample holds a few counts of this clone. The chain employs TRBV19 and TRBJ1-2, with D perhaps matching TRBD1 (5 bases). Germline-derived CDR1 and CDR2 are LNHDA and SQIVND (reference sequence). The V end lost 7 bases, the J end lost 6 bases, and 12 bases lay between the germline ends. CDR3 size: 12 residues. The CDR3 nucleotides are TGTGCCAGTATAAGGGGCAGGGATGGCTACACCTTC. This translates into CASIRGRDGYTF.

The chain carries TRBV2 and TRBJ1-1; D possibly corresponds to TRBD1 (5 bases). Germline V CDR1 and CDR2: SNHLY, FYNNEI. Trimming left V 3 bases short and J 5 bases short, with 10 bases between. The length of the CDR3 is 13 residues. For the CDR3, the DNA is TGTGCCAGCAGTGAGGACGGGGGGACTGAAGCTTTCTTT. The encoded protein is CASSEDGGTEAFF.

The V gene is TRBV6-6, the J gene TRBJ2-7; perhaps TRBD1 as D (6 bases). This CDR3 is built from 16 residues. The ends were cut back, 6 bases at V and 2 bases at J, with 20 bases in the middle. The germline V gene encodes CDR1 MNHNY and CDR2 SVGAGI (reference sequence). CDR3 coding DNA: TGTGCCAGCAGGCGACAAACAGGGTTTACTCCCTACGAGCAGTACTTC. Its protein product is CASRRQTGFTPYEQYF.

V usage is TRBV5-5 and J usage is TRBJ2-3; D perhaps matches TRBD1 (6 bases). The CDR3 loop spans 15 amino acids. Between the trimmed V and J ends, which lost 4 bases and 5 bases, there was a span of 17 bases. Germline V gene sequence: CDR1 SGHKS, CDR2 YYEKEE (reference sequence). The CDR3 loop reads CASSGTPGALDTQYF. The CDR3 DNA is TGTGCCAGCAGCGGGACACCCGGAGCCTTAGATACGCAGTATTTT.

This clone was counted a single time. This chain connects TRBV7-9 to TRBJ1-1; D unresolved. V lost 2 bases, J lost 1 base, and 8 bases lay in between. The CDR3 contains 14 residues. In germline, CDR1 is SEHNR, CDR2 FQNEAQ (reference sequence). CDR3 sequence reads: CASSLTVGNTEAFF. The DNA for the CDR3 is TGTGCCAGCAGCTTAACGGTCGGGAACACTGAAGCTTTCTTT.

V gene TRBV11-3 combines with J gene TRBJ2-7; 7 nucleotides align to TRBD2. Per the germline V gene, CDR1 is SGHNT and CDR2 is YENEEA. The CDR3 is 15 amino acids. J was trimmed by 1 base and V by 1 base; bases with no gene match: 4. CDR3 in DNA: TGTGCCAGCAGCTTAGGGAGCGGGACGTCCTACGAGCAGTACTTC. Translated: CASSLGSGTSYEQYF.

The genes are TRBV23-1 and TRBJ1-6; 9 positions match TRBD1. TRBV23-1 is treated as an ORF (open reading frame) with a function not yet certain. This CDR3 has 16 amino acids. The junction had 3 bases not matched to a gene; V was cut back by 0 bases and J by 6 bases. CDR3: CASSQSGTGLNSPLHF. The CDR3 bases are TGCGCCAGCAGTCAATCCGGGACAGGGCTTAATTCACCCCTCCACTTT.

The gene calls are TRBV19 and TRBJ1-2; TRBD1 agrees at 9 bases. V shed 6 bases and J 6 bases; nucleotides not matched to a gene: 8. Looked up from germline, CDR1 is LNHDA and CDR2 is SQIVND (reference sequence). The length of the CDR3 is 14 residues. In DNA form, the CDR3 reads TGTGCCAGTAGGGAGAATACAGGGGGCGATGGCTACACCTTC. Its protein product is CASRENTGGDGYTF.

This clone was counted a single time. This chain connects TRBV5-5 to TRBJ2-2; the D gene is possibly TRBD2 (6 bases). The CDR3 is 18 residues long. Trimming took 0 bases from V and 6 from J, leaving 21 bases between them. Germline CDR1 SGHKS, CDR2 YYEKEE (reference sequence). The CDR3 spells CASSLAQRTGVGAGELFF. CDR3 coding DNA: TGTGCCAGCAGCTTGGCCCAAAGGACGGGGGTGGGGGCCGGGGAGCTGTTTTTT.

The rearrangement uses TRBV7-2 and TRBJ1-2; 10 bases line up with TRBD1. Germline V lookup: CDR1 SGHTA, CDR2 FQGNSA. V lost 3 bases to trimming and J lost 5 bases; unmatched junction nucleotides: 9. The CDR3 contains 16 residues. This CDR3 is CASSFPTGGVWYGYTF. CDR3 sequence (DNA): TGTGCCAGCAGCTTCCCGACAGGGGGCGTTTGGTATGGCTACACCTTC. The full variable domain, with the rest looked up from reference TRBV7-2 and TRBJ1-2, is GAGVSQSPSNKVTEKGKDVELRCDPISGHTALYWYRQSLGQGLEFLIYFQGNSAPDKSGLPSDRFSAERTGGSVSTLTIQRTQQEDSAVYLCASSFPTGGVWYGYTFGSGTRLTVV.

The rearrangement joins TRBV7-9 to TRBJ2-7, with unresolved D. Germline V gives CDR1 SEHNR, CDR2 FQNEAQ (reference sequence). This CDR3 region has 14 residues. V shed 7 bases and J shed 2 bases, with 15 bases lying between them. The CDR3 DNA is TGTGCCAGCACCCCCTTTGATGGCACCTACGAGCAGTACTTC. Encoded protein: CASTPFDGTYEQYF.

This clone has just a few counts. The chain has TRBV7-9 and TRBJ1-1; D gene uncertain. This CDR3 comprises 12 residues. Germline-derived CDR1 and CDR2 are SEHNR and FQNEAQ (reference sequence). CDR3 DNA: TGTACCCAAGGGTCGGGGTACACTGAAGCTTTCTTT. This translates into CTQGSGYTEAFF.

The chain is built from TRBV4-3 and TRBJ2-5; D is ambiguous. The V end lost 0 bases, the J end lost 2 bases, and 10 bases lay between the germline ends. The germline gives CDR1 LGHNA, CDR2 YSLEER. The CDR3 contains 15 residues. CDR3 bases: TGCGCCAGCAGCCAAGAGGCTAGGTTTCAAGAGACCCAGTACTTC. This gives the protein CASSQEARFQETQYF.

The J gene is TRBJ2-3, the V gene TRBV6-6; D might be TRBD2 (6 bases). The ends were cut back, 3 bases at V and 8 bases at J, with 21 bases in the middle. Germline CDR1 is MNHNY and CDR2 is SVGAGI (reference sequence). The CDR3 covers 16 residues. In DNA, the CDR3 is TGTGCCAGCAGTTATAGGGAGGCTGTGCTACGAAGTACGCAGTATTTT. Protein: CASSYREAVLRSTQYF.

V and J are TRBV9 and TRBJ1-2, with 7 nucleotides matching TRBD1. The V segment lost 6 bases and the J segment 4 bases; nucleotides outside the gene matches: 9. Germline V gives CDR1 SGDLS, CDR2 YYNGEE. The CDR3 totals 14 residues. The CDR3 protein is CASNTDRAPYGYTF. CDR3 bases: TGTGCCAGCAACACTGACAGGGCCCCCTATGGCTACACCTTC.

This clone occurred once. The chain links TRBV19 to TRBJ2-5; 8 bases fit TRBD2. CDR1 is LNHDA, CDR2 SQIVND, per germline (reference sequence). The CDR3 runs to 16 residues. With V trimmed by 5 bases and J by 3 bases, 11 bases remained unmatched. In nucleotides, the CDR3 is TGTGCCAGTAGTTCGTCGGCCGGGAGGGGGAAAGAGACCCAGTACTTC. It codes for CASSSSAGRGKETQYF.

The chain recombines TRBV7-2 with TRBJ2-2, with 8 bases that match TRBD1. With 7 bases clipped from V and 8 bases from J, the junction kept 15 bases outside the gene matches. Germline values: CDR1 SGHTA, CDR2 FQGNSA. The CDR3 spans 16 residues. DNA of the CDR3: TGTGCCAGCAACTACGCGACAGGGGCCGGCGGAGGGGAGCTGTTTTTT. Protein: CASNYATGAGGGELFF.

The chain is built from TRBV10-1 and TRBJ2-1, with D possibly being TRBD2 (6 bases). Germline CDR1 reads WNHNN; CDR2 reads SYGVQD (reference sequence). Trimming left V 5 bases short and J 6 bases short, with 14 bases between. This CDR3 contains 14 residues. The CDR3 DNA reads as TGCGCCAGCAGTTCTGGCGGGAACCTCAATGAGCAGTTCTTC. This codes for CASSSGGNLNEQFF.

The gene calls are TRBV11-1 and TRBJ2-7; 8 bases align to TRBD2. The J segment lost 2 bases and the V segment lost 5 bases, leaving 2 bases of the junction unmatched. The CDR3 loop spans 13 amino acids. CDR1 and CDR2 (germline): SGHAT, FQDESV (reference sequence). CDR3 sequence (DNA): TGTGCCAGCAGCCCGGGGGGGCCCTACGAGCAGTACTTC. Amino acids: CASSPGGPYEQYF. The full variable domain, with the rest looked up from reference TRBV11-1 and TRBJ2-7, is EAEVAQSPRYKITEKSQAVAFWCDPISGHATLYWYRQILGQGPELLVQFQDESVVDDSQLPKDRFSAERLKGVDSTLKIQPAELGDSAMYLCASSPGGPYEQYFGPGTRLTVT.

The V call is TRBV28, the J call TRBJ2-7; 12 bases align to TRBD2. V lost 5 bases to trimming and J lost 6 bases; unmatched junction nucleotides: 11. This CDR3 has 16 residues. Germline CDR1 MDHEN, CDR2 SYDVKM. CDR3 in amino acids: CASSLAGGPFSGEQYF. The CDR3, as DNA: TGTGCCAGCAGTCTAGCGGGAGGGCCGTTCTCCGGCGAGCAGTACTTC.

This clone was seen a handful of times. This rearrangement joins TRBV10-3 to TRBJ2-2; TRBD1 agrees at 7 bases. The CDR3 has 13 amino acids. V dropped 8 bases and J dropped 6; count of bases not matched to a gene: 6. Germline CDR1 and CDR2: ENHRY and SYGVKD. The CDR3 is CAILGGSAGELFF. The CDR3 coding sequence is TGTGCCATCTTAGGGGGCTCTGCCGGGGAGCTGTTTTTT.

This clone occurred a few times. The genes are TRBV6-5 and TRBJ1-5; D is possibly TRBD1 (6 bases). Trimming cost V 8 bases and J 4 bases, with 12 bases left between them. Per germline, CDR1 MNHEY and CDR2 SVGAGI. CDR3 length: 13 amino acids. CDR3 loop: CASVDRPNQPQHF. CDR3 nucleotides: TGTGCCAGCGTAGACAGGCCGAATCAGCCCCAGCATTTT.

V and J are TRBV5-4 and TRBJ2-3, with D possibly TRBD2 on 6 matching bases. This CDR3 comprises 15 residues. Germline V lookup: CDR1 SGHNT, CDR2 YYREEE (reference sequence). V gave up 0 bases and J gave up 6 bases, with 14 bases separating them. The CDR3 DNA sequence: TGTGCCAGCAGCTTGGGTAGCGGAAGCGCTGATACGCAGTATTTT. Translated, it gives CASSLGSGSADTQYF.

The chain joins TRBV7-9 to TRBJ1-4, with 8 positions matching TRBD1. Trimming at V came to 5 bases and at J to 7 bases, leaving 9 bases not matched to a gene. The CDR3 has 15 amino acids. Germline lookup yields CDR1 SEHNR and CDR2 FQNEAQ (reference sequence). CDR3 nucleotide sequence: TGTGCCAGCAGCCCCTGGACAGGGAGAGGTGAAAAACTGTTTTTT. This encodes CASSPWTGRGEKLFF.

As concerns this clone: Germline and junction disagree at one end, which may indicate a read error. This chain uses TRBV18 with TRBJ1-2; 7 bases line up with TRBD1. The CDR3 is made up of 16 amino acids. Germline lookup yields CDR1 KGHSH and CDR2 LQKENI. CDR3 protein: CASPPAAGGRDYGYTF. The CDR3 DNA reads as TGTGCCAGCCCACCAGCGGCAGGGGGTCGGGACTATGGCTACACCTTC.

This chain uses TRBV18 with TRBJ1-5; tentative D call: TRBD1 (5 bases). V lost 3 bases, J lost 3 bases, and 12 bases lay in between. The CDR3 has 15 residues. CDR1 is KGHSH and CDR2 is LQKENI in the germline V gene. The CDR3 protein is CASSPGPANNQPQHF. The CDR3, as DNA: TGTGCCAGCTCACCGGGGCCGGCTAACAATCAGCCCCAGCATTTT.

J is TRBJ2-5 and V is TRBV6-1, with a possible D match to TRBD1 (8 bases). Trimming took off 11 bases at V and 4 bases at J, with 14 bases between the two ends. Per germline, CDR1 MNHNS and CDR2 SASEGT. The CDR3 extends over 12 amino acids. In DNA form, the CDR3 reads TGTGCCGCCCACAGGGGGGGAGAGACCCAGTACTTC. Translated: CAAHRGGETQYF.

This clone was found once. This same CDR3 is encoded by further DNA sequences in the sample. J is TRBJ1-1 and V is TRBV7-2; D is unresolved. The CDR3 runs to 13 residues. V was shortened by 3 bases and J by 6 bases, with 11 bases between the two germline ends. In germline, CDR1 is SGHTA, CDR2 FQGNSA. CDR3 nucleotides: TGTGCCAGCAGCTTGTCAGGTGGCGCTGAAGCTTTCTTT. This encodes CASSLSGGAEAFF.

This clone appeared a single time. This chain uses TRBV30 with TRBJ1-3, with no clear D. The germline V and J ends were trimmed by 2 bases and 1 base, with 6 bases remaining between them. Per the germline V gene, CDR1 is GTSNPN and CDR2 is SVGIG (reference sequence). The CDR3 runs to 13 residues. In nucleotides, the CDR3 is TGTGCCTGGAGTAACACGTCTGGAAACACCATATATTTT. Its translation is CAWSNTSGNTIYF.